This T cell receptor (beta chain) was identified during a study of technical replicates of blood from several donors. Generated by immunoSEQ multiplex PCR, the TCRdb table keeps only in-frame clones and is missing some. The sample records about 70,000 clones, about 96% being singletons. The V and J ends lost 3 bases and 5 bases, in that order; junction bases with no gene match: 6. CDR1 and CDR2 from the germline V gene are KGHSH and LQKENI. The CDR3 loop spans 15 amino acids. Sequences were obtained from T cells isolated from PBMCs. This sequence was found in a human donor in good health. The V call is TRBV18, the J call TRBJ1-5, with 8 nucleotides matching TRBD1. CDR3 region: CASSPGQGADQPQHF. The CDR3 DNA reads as TGTGCCAGCTCACCCGGGCAGGGGGCGGATCAGCCCCAGCATTTT.